This entry describes one TCR beta chain. The sample comes from a study of neurological immune-mediated disorders. This sample's time point: technical triplicate 1. From the 5' RACE reads, TCRdb called clonotypes with MiXCR, one entry per CDR3 protein. This table holds 20,000 to 30,000 distinct CDR3 sequences, roughly 13% found once. The V end lost 0 bases, the J end lost 6 bases, and 7 bases lay between the germline ends. The CDR3 spans 12 residues. CDR1 and CDR2 from the germline V gene are SGHRS and YFSETQ. The receptor was derived from a female donor with HTLV-1-associated myelopathy (HAM/TSP). This chain uses TRBV5-1 with TRBJ2-7; D is unresolved. Sequenced: CD4+ T cells from blood. Here the CDR3 reads CASSLGSGEQYF. CDR3 sequence (DNA): TGCGCCAGCAGCTTGGGGAGTGGCGAGCAGTACTTC.